These 5 T cell receptor beta chains came from one sample sequenced in a study of blood T cell repertoires in COVID-19. Repertoires were generated with immunoSEQ multiplex PCR, while TCRdb's copy carries only in-frame clones and drops some. In the table there are 130,000 or so clones, about 86% of which are singletons. Sample: peripheral blood. These receptors were taken from a woman aged 60 to 75 with acute or convalescent COVID-19.

Only a few counts were recorded for this clone. This rearrangement joins TRBV4-1 to TRBJ1-2; D is undetermined. Germline CDR1 and CDR2: MGHRA and YSYEKL. The CDR3 runs to 15 residues. V lost 0 bases and J 3 bases, leaving 11 bases between the germline ends. In nucleotides, the CDR3 is TGCGCCAGCAGCCAAGATAGCGGACGGTACTATGGCTACACCTTC. Amino acid sequence: CASSQDSGRYYGYTF.

The CDR3 bases are TGTGCCAGCAGCTTCGCACAGGGGAGTGAACTCTCTGGGGCCAACGTCCTGACTTTC. Its translation: CASSFAQGSELSGANVLTF. V usage is TRBV5-5 and J usage is TRBJ2-6; 7 bases align to TRBD1. CDR3 length: 19 residues. The J segment lost 0 bases and the V segment lost 2 bases, leaving 11 bases of the junction unmatched. Per germline, CDR1 SGHKS and CDR2 YYEKEE (reference sequence). The full variable domain, its missing parts supplied by reference TRBV5-5 and TRBJ2-6, is DAGVTQSPTHLIKTRGQQVTLRCSPISGHKSVSWYQQVLGQGPQFIFQYYEKEERGRGNFPDRFSARQFPNYSSELNVNALLLGDSALYLCASSFAQGSELSGANVLTFGAGSRLTVL.

As to this clone: This likely comes from a read error, as the CDR3 has no conserved phenylalanine or tryptophan at its end. The chain is built from TRBV24-1 and TRBJ1-2; no firm D call. This CDR3 comprises 14 residues. The V gene lost 4 bases and the J gene lost 7 bases, with 15 bases spanning the gap. CDR1 is KGHDR, CDR2 SFDVKD, per germline. CDR3: CATSDSRGGFGYTL. In nucleotides, the CDR3 is TGTGCCACCAGTGACTCGCGCGGTGGGTTTGGCTACACCCTC.

V gene TRBV11-3 combines with J gene TRBJ2-5, with a possible D match to TRBD2 (7 bases). Germline V gene sequence: CDR1 SGHNT, CDR2 YENEEA. CDR3 length: 16 residues. Deletions cut 5 bases from V and 5 bases from J, with 21 bases between. The CDR3 spells CASSPRGGGPGETQYF. The DNA for the CDR3 is TGTGCCAGCAGCCCTAGGGGCGGGGGCCCCGGGGAGACCCAGTACTTC.

The chain carries TRBV5-1 and TRBJ1-2; perhaps TRBD1 as D (5 bases). V dropped 3 bases and J dropped 4 bases, with 13 bases sitting between them. Germline assignment: CDR1 SGHRS and CDR2 YFSETQ. The CDR3 contains 14 residues. CDR3 protein: CASSSNAGSYGYTF. The CDR3 nucleotides read TGCGCCAGCAGCTCCAATGCAGGGTCCTATGGCTACACCTTC.